This paragraph reports one T cell receptor (beta chain). Its binding antigen is unknown. A read error may account for a junction end that differs from germline. This sample is part of a study of glioma-infiltrating T cells after dendritic cell vaccination (dated by TCRdb to the mid-2010s). Study-level background: The cohort included about 15 glioblastoma patients drawn from Phase I and II dendritic cell vaccination trials, of whom 9 were newly diagnosed and 6 had recurrent disease. The vaccine consisted of monocyte-derived dendritic cells cultured seven to eight days with IL-4 and GM-CSF, then pulsed overnight with autologous tumor lysate. Patients received autologous tumor lysate-pulsed dendritic cell vaccination between about 2003 and 2013. Each patient got three intradermal injections of the dendritic cell vaccine, spaced at biweekly intervals, in the arm below the axilla. Survival after dendritic cell vaccination was correlated with TCR sequencing metrics, including TIL content and tumor-blood repertoire overlap. In glioblastoma patients vaccinated with dendritic cells, deep sequencing of TCR beta CDR3 regions served to measure tumor-infiltrating lymphocyte content and to compare repertoires between tumor and blood.

From the cysteine up to the phenylalanine, the CDR3 has a length of 14 residues. Kept here is only the CDR3 DNA, which spans 42 bases and is read in frame from base 1. The germline V gene supplies CDR1 SQVTM and CDR2 ANQGSEA. Patients were selected on the basis of adequate residual fresh-frozen tumor tissue and more than two years of available survival data. An isocitrate dehydrogenase mutation was not carried by any of the glioblastoma patients, although molecular status was otherwise variable. PBMC collection took place before vaccination, two weeks after the third vaccination, and at tumor progression if progression occurred. The Qiagen DNeasy Blood extraction Kit was used for extraction of genomic DNA. The immunoSEQ assay amplified TCRB CDR3 regions from around 2 micrograms of genomic DNA, or from all available DNA when less than that amount was available. The multiplex PCR relied on 60 forward primers for TCR V beta segments and 13 reverse primers for J beta segments. To estimate reads per starting template, synthetic control templates were spiked into each sample at limiting dilution. The Illumina HiSeq System generated sequencing reads of 87 bp. The original pipeline was this. PCR and sequencing errors were removed by a nearest neighbor algorithm that merged closely related sequences. TCR overlap was measured as the percentage of unique tumor TCR beta sequences also present in the same patient's peripheral blood. This immuneACCESS table, as held by TCRdb, lists in-frame sequences with V and J called but not all clones. Of the missing ones, under half trace to an unresolved V gene in checked studies; the others have no known cause. From that table come the V and J calls and clone size; the DNA was used to work out D and trimming. The sample table holds approximately 82,000 clones, of which about 90% were seen once. In total, the top ten clones hold 3% to 4% of the sample.

Summary of the overall study and its limitations: The three-group TCR overlap response model was characterized as speculative, and prospective validation of the model was stated to be required. No direct relationship between TCR clonality and survival was found, suggesting that a diverse polyclonal response may matter. After dendritic cell vaccination, a higher estimated pretreatment TIL content predicted longer time to progression and overall survival. The cohort was small and heterogeneous, few patients had complete blood and tumor sets, and even fewer had initial-recurrent tumor pairs.

The rearrangement combines TRBV29-1 with TRBJ1-2, with 8 bases in between that match TRBD1. The sequence derives from a human donor with glioblastoma. The input for sequencing was blood, taken before dendritic cell vaccination. Here is the DNA: TGCAGCGTCGAAGGGACAGGAGCTAACTATGGCTACACCTTC. The encoded protein is CSVEGTGANYGYTF.